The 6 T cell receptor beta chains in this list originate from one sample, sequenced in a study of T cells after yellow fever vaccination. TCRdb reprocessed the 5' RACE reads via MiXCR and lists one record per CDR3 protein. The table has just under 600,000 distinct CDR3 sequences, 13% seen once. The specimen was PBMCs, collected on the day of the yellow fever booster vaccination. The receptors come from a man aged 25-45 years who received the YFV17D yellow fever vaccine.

The CDR3 DNA reads as TGCAGTGCGCCCGGCCAATGGGACTCGGATACGAGCGGCTACACCTTC. The encoded protein is CSAPGQWDSDTSGYTF. This chain connects TRBV20-1 to TRBJ1-2; weak D call: TRBD1 (5 bases). The germline CDR1 and CDR2 sequences are DFQATT and SNEGSKA (reference sequence). Trimming left V 6 bases short and J 8 bases short, with 28 bases between. The CDR3 contains 16 residues.

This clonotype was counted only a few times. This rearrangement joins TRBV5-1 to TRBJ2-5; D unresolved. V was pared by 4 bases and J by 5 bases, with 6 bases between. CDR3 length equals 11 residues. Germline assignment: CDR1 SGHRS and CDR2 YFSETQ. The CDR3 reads CASSMGETQYF. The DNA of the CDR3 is TGCGCCAGCAGCATGGGTGAGACCCAGTACTTC.

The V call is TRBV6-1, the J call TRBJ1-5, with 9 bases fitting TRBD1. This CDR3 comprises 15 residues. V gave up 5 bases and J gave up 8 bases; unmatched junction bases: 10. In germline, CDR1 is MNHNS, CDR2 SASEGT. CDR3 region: CASSQGTGLREPQHF. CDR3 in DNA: TGTGCCAGCAGTCAAGGGACAGGGCTTAGGGAGCCCCAGCATTTT.

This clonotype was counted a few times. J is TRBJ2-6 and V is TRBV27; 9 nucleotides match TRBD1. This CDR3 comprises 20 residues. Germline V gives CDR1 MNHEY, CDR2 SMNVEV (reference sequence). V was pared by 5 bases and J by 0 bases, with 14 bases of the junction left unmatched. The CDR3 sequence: CASSPRSTGGLSSGANVLTF. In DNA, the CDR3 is TGTGCCAGCAGTCCCCGATCGACAGGGGGGTTAAGCTCTGGGGCCAACGTCCTGACTTTC.

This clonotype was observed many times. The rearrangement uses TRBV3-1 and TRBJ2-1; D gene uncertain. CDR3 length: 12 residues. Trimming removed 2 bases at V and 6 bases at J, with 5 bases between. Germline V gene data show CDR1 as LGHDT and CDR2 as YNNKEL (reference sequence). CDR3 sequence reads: CASSQTSNEQFF. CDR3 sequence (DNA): TGTGCCAGCAGCCAAACGTCCAATGAGCAGTTCTTC.

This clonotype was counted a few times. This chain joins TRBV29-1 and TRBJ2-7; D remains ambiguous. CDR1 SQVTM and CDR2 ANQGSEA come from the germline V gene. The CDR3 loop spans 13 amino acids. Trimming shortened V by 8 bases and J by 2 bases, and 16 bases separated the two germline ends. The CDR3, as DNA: TGCAGCATTGCGGCCGGGCTCACCTACGAGCAGTACTTC. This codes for CSIAAGLTYEQYF.